A selection of T cell receptor beta chains follows, all from one sample in a study of graft-versus-host responses after intestinal transplantation. The protocol was immunoSEQ multiplex PCR, while the TCRdb copy is restricted to in-frame clones and leaves out a portion. The sample shows about 40,000 clones, roughly 89% of them seen only once. Here the sequenced sample was PBMCs, taken less than 280 days after transplant. Receptors originate from a human patient who received an intestinal transplant, so some T cells may come from the graft donor. CDR3s include the opening cysteine and the closing phenylalanine or tryptophan. The D gene is left open where the match is weak. Expanded clones get a size class; other rows say once, few or many, or leave the size out.

TRBJ2-1	NA	TRBV27	once	12	CASRILGNEQFF	TGTGCCAGCAGAATACTTGGCAATGAGCAGTTCTTC
TRBJ2-3	TRBD2	TRBV11-2	NA	17	CASSLGALAGAADTQYF	TGTGCCAGCAGCTTAGGGGCCCTAGCGGGGGCCGCAGATACGCAGTATTTT
TRBJ2-5	NA	TRBV5-1	NA	14	CASSLVSSEETQYF	TGCGCCAGCAGCTTGGTTTCTAGCGAAGAGACCCAGTACTTC
TRBJ1-2	NA	TRBV29-1	NA	13	CSGGSGAHYGYTF	TGCAGCGGAGGGTCGGGGGCCCACTATGGCTACACCTTC
TRBJ2-2	TRBD1	TRBV6-6	NA	15	CASNPGQKKTGELFF	TGTGCCAGCAATCCGGGACAGAAGAAGACCGGGGAGCTGTTTTTT
TRBJ2-7	NA	TRBV5-1	NA	19	CASSPPTHRATDRTYEQYF	TGCGCCAGCAGCCCTCCGACGCACCGGGCTACAGACCGGACCTACGAGCAGTACTTC
TRBJ1-1	NA	TRBV4-1	NA	17	CASSQDPLLVMATEAFF	TGCGCCAGCAGCCAAGACCCCCTCTTGGTCATGGCCACTGAAGCTTTCTTT
TRBJ2-5	NA	TRBV7-8	NA	15	CASSLSSPPGETQYF	TGTGCCAGCAGCTTAAGTAGCCCCCCTGGGGAGACCCAGTACTTC
TRBJ2-1	TRBD2	TRBV27	NA	16	CASSLAGGPAYNEQFF	TGTGCCAGCAGTTTGGCGGGGGGGCCGGCTTACAATGAGCAGTTCTTC
TRBJ1-1	NA	TRBV7-8	NA	17	CASSLAGKLLPNTEAFF	TGTGCCAGCAGCTTAGCCGGCAAGCTGCTCCCGAACACTGAAGCTTTCTTT
TRBJ2-1	TRBD2	TRBV9	NA	17	CASSPHPGTSYYNEQFF	TGTGCCAGCAGCCCCCACCCGGGGACTAGCTACTACAATGAGCAGTTCTTC
TRBJ2-2	NA	TRBV23-1	NA	16	CASSQSRGGLAGELFF	TGCGCCAGCAGTCAATCGCGAGGGGGTTTAGCCGGGGAGCTGTTTTTT
TRBJ2-1	TRBD2	TRBV4-2	NA	16	CASSQDLSGGYNEQFF	TGTGCCAGCAGCCAAGATCTTAGCGGGGGCTACAATGAGCAGTTCTTC
TRBJ2-3	NA	TRBV6-1	NA	16	CASSAHRLTSTDTQYF	TGTGCCAGCAGTGCCCACAGGTTAACTAGCACAGATACGCAGTATTTT
TRBJ1-5	NA	TRBV7-6	once	14	CASSRGLGNQPQHF	TGTGCCAGCAGCCGGGGACTGGGCAATCAGCCCCAGCATTTT
TRBJ1-1	TRBD1	TRBV7-8	NA	15	CASSLSWTGYTEAFF	TGTGCCAGCAGCTTATCTTGGACAGGGTACACTGAAGCTTTCTTT
TRBJ2-3	NA	TRBV19	NA	15	CASSIDLSGQQTQYF	TGTGCCAGTAGTATAGATCTATCTGGGCAGCAAACGCAGTATTTT
TRBJ2-3	TRBD2	TRBV6-5	few	15	CASSGLAGGPDTQYF	TGTGCCAGCAGTGGACTAGCGGGGGGGCCAGATACGCAGTATTTT
TRBJ1-6	NA	TRBV4-1	once	15	CASSQASRDITPLHF	TGCGCCAGCAGCCAAGCTTCCCGGGACATAACACCCCTCCACTTT
TRBJ1-1	NA	TRBV10-2	few	15	CASREGERLNTEAFF	TGCGCCAGCAGAGAGGGGGAGAGGCTAAACACTGAAGCTTTCTTT
TRBJ2-5	NA	TRBV7-9	NA	17	CASSLGVGEGTQETQYF	TGTGCCAGCAGCTTAGGCGTTGGAGAGGGGACTCAAGAGACCCAGTACTTC
TRBJ2-5	NA	TRBV4-1	NA	14	CASSLNRVQETQYF	TGCGCCAGCAGCCTGAACCGGGTTCAAGAGACCCAGTACTTC
TRBJ2-2	NA	TRBV27	NA	13	CASSFWGTGELFF	TGTGCCAGCAGTTTCTGGGGCACCGGGGAGCTGTTTTTT
TRBJ1-1	NA	TRBV13	few	14	CASSPGGRNTEAFF	TGTGCCAGCAGCCCCGGAGGAAGGAACACTGAAGCTTTCTTT
TRBJ2-5	TRBD2	TRBV4-2	NA	16	CASSQDLAGIGETQYF	TGTGCCAGCAGCCAGGACCTAGCGGGGATTGGAGAGACCCAGTACTTC
TRBJ2-5	NA	TRBV10-3	NA	13	CAISHRGGETQYF	TGTGCCATCAGCCACAGGGGAGGAGAGACCCAGTACTTC
TRBJ2-5	NA	TRBV7-2	once	13	CASSFPGLETQYF	TGTGCCAGCAGCTTTCCGGGGTTGGAGACCCAGTACTTC
TRBJ1-1	TRBD1	TRBV5-6	NA	13	CASSWGQAPEAFF	TGTGCCAGCAGCTGGGGACAGGCCCCTGAAGCTTTCTTT
TRBJ2-5	TRBD2	TRBV11-2	NA	13	CASSLTGGKTQYF	TGTGCCAGCAGCCTCACGGGGGGGAAGACCCAGTACTTC
TRBJ1-1	NA	TRBV11-2	NA	17	CASSGVVIGFSDTEAFF	TGTGCCAGCAGTGGTGTAGTAATAGGGTTTTCTGACACTGAAGCTTTCTTT
TRBJ1-1	NA	TRBV7-9	NA	14	CASSSLMGRTEAFF	TGTGCCAGCAGCTCGCTGATGGGGCGCACTGAAGCTTTCTTT
TRBJ1-5	TRBD1	TRBV7-3	NA	19	CASSLTLTRQGHSNQPQHF	TGTGCCAGCAGCTTAACGTTAACCCGACAGGGCCATAGCAATCAGCCCCAGCATTTT
TRBJ2-2	NA	TRBV7-9	NA	15	CASSVQGRDTGELFF	TGTGCCAGCAGCGTGCAGGGCCGAGACACCGGGGAGCTGTTTTTT
TRBJ1-1	NA	TRBV7-2	once	12	CASSLFGAMAFF	TGTGCCAGCAGCTTATTTGGGGCTATGGCTTTCTTT
TRBJ1-1	NA	TRBV19	NA	15	CASSIVSGRGGEAFF	TGTGCCAGTAGTATTGTTTCAGGCCGAGGAGGGGAAGCTTTCTTT
TRBJ2-1	NA	TRBV27	NA	13	CASSLGRYNEQFF	TGTGCCAGCAGTTTGGGCAGATACAATGAGCAGTTCTTC
TRBJ1-6	NA	TRBV6-6	NA	15	CASSYSIVGNSPLHF	TGTGCCAGCAGTTACTCGATAGTAGGGAATTCACCCCTCCACTTT
TRBJ1-4	NA	TRBV23-1	NA	11	CASSQREKLFF	TGCGCCAGCAGTCAAAGGGAAAAACTGTTTTTT
TRBJ1-1	NA	TRBV18	NA	12	CASSPGGAEAFF	TGTGCCAGCTCACCCGGTGGGGCTGAAGCTTTCTTT
TRBJ2-3	NA	TRBV19	few	13	CASSTVSTDTQYF	TGTGCCAGTAGTACGGTCTCCACAGATACGCAGTATTTT
TRBJ2-5	NA	TRBV27	NA	14	CASSLTGSRETQYF	TGTGCCAGCAGTTTAACCGGGAGTAGAGAGACCCAGTACTTC
TRBJ2-1	NA	TRBV29-1	NA	10	CSVIRVEQFF	TGCAGCGTTATCAGGGTCGAGCAGTTCTTC
TRBJ2-5	NA	TRBV30	NA	12	CAWWDFQETQYF	TGTGCCTGGTGGGACTTCCAGGAGACCCAGTACTTC
TRBJ2-2	NA	TRBV21-1	NA	20	CASSKVFWGGLFRVTGELFF	TGTGCCAGCAGCAAAGTCTTCTGGGGGGGCCTCTTTCGAGTCACCGGGGAGCTGTTTTTT
TRBJ2-7	TRBD1	TRBV5-1	NA	16	CASSHQPGQGAPEQYF	TGCGCCAGCTCCCACCAACCGGGACAGGGGGCGCCCGAGCAGTACTTC
TRBJ1-6	NA	TRBV19	NA	18	CASSMDWYRDNPGSPLHF	TGTGCCAGTAGTATGGACTGGTACCGGGACAACCCAGGTTCACCCCTCCACTTT
TRBJ1-1	NA	TRBV5-1	NA	16	CARSLGPGGLGTEAFF	TGCGCCCGCAGCTTGGGCCCGGGGGGGCTGGGCACTGAAGCTTTCTTT
TRBJ1-1	NA	TRBV7-6	NA	14	CASSLDRVGLVPFF	TGTGCCAGCAGCTTAGACAGGGTGGGCCTGGTACCTTTCTTT
TRBJ2-4	TRBD2	TRBV5-8	NA	14	CASSLAGRGNIQYF	TGTGCCAGCAGCTTGGCAGGGAGGGGAAACATTCAGTACTTC